What follows describes a single TCR beta chain. Which antigen it targets is not known. Base-call qualities are not available, and no considerably larger clone is one nucleotide away. This specimen belongs to a study of blood T cell repertoires in COVID-19 (dated by TCRdb to the early 2020s). With respect to the entire study: Collaborator samples came from the United States, Italy and Spain and covered acute and convalescent phases of COVID-19. Deeply sampled blood TCRbeta repertoires from subjects exposed to, actively infected with, or recovered from COVID-19 were included in the dataset. A freely available public database, intended as a resource for researchers studying the immune response to SARS-CoV-2, is where the repertoires were released. Sample metadata almost always included a de-identified subject ID, COVID-19 status, age in years and sex. Samples were obtained from the ongoing ImmuneRACE study (first 160 participants) and from over 1,000 subjects provided by 6 global collaborators. Where HLA class I and class II types were available, the types were taken from metadata supplied by the sample provider, not from assay-based typing. The material from the prospective study consisted of cDNA or gDNA derived from T cells, B-cell-depleted T cells, or PBMCs. Study-wide findings and limitations: How much clinical and demographic metadata was included differed by source and by participant, and the metadata was provided uncurated.

The germline V gene sets CDR1 to SQVTM and CDR2 to ANQGSEA. CDR3 length: 14 amino acids, cysteine to phenylalanine. The read is trimmed to its CDR3 DNA, 42 bases read in frame from base 1. V ends up 6 bases short and J 2 bases short, with an unmatched junction base count of 9. TCRbeta CDR3 regions were amplified from genomic DNA using the immunoSEQ Assay, a bias-controlled multiplex PCR. The original pipeline was this. The number of nucleated cells in each sample was estimated by amplification of reference gene primers within the assay. Sequence reads were collapsed and filtered to measure the absolute abundance of every unique TCRbeta CDR3 rearrangement. For each sample, productive Simpson clonality was calculated as the square root of Simpson's diversity index across productive rearrangements. TCRdb obtained this table from immuneACCESS and retained in-frame rearrangements with V and J assigned. These tables miss some clones; where compared with another copy, unresolved V genes account for less than half of the shortfall, and the remainder is unexplained. V, J and clone size reflect that table, while D and trimming were determined from the DNA. The sample table shows 190,000 or so clones, and roughly 90% are seen once. In total, the top ten clones hold around 2.1% of the sample.

In the prospective study, participants were about 18 to 95 years old, resided in approximately 22 geographic areas of the United States, and were enrolled through a virtual design. In the prospective study, participants were assigned to cohorts based on the clinical history participants reported in a screening survey and a study questionnaire. For ImmuneRACE Cohort 3, a participant was defined as recovered based on two consecutive negative NP/OP PCR tests, clearance by a healthcare professional, or resolution of symptoms. Mobile phlebotomists in the prospective study collected whole blood, serum and a nasopharyngeal or oropharyngeal swab from every participant. Participants in the prospective study had the option to provide additional blood draws and questionnaires over a roughly two-month period. Blood samples from the prospective study were shipped frozen or at room temperature prior to DNA extraction.

This TCR derives from a woman younger than 45 who had recovered from COVID-19. The V and J genes are TRBV29-1 and TRBJ2-5, with TRBD1 identical over 7 junction bases. Sequenced sample: PBMCs or T cells enriched from blood (not recorded which). The bases are TGCAGCGTGGTACGGCCGGGACAGCAAGAGACCCAGTACTTC. This encodes CSVVRPGQQETQYF.